Sequencing of this TCR beta chain was carried out in a study of blood T cell repertoires in COVID-19. Study summary: The cDNA or gDNA used as material had been derived from T cells, B-cell-depleted T cells, or PBMCs.

This clone was picked up one time. Clones were read by immunoSEQ multiplex PCR, and TCRdb kept only the in-frame ones, dropping some. Among 250,000 to 300,000 clones, roughly nine tenths were seen once, and the ten largest hold approximately 1.2%. The CDR3 contains 16 residues. Germline trimming cut 3 bases from V and 7 bases from J; bases unmatched to any gene: 12. Germline V gene data show CDR1 as MNHNS and CDR2 as SASEGT. This sequence joins TRBV6-1 and TRBJ1-5; TRBD1 aligns across 7 bases. Sequenced input: PBMCs or T cells enriched from blood (not recorded which). The TCR was taken from a human donor in a cohort exposed to, infected with or recovered from COVID-19 (not recorded which). The donor label of this sample is uncertain. CDR3 sequence reads: CASSDRERDSTQPQHF. Written as DNA, the CDR3 is TGTGCCAGCAGTGATCGAGAACGGGACAGTACCCAGCCCCAGCATTTT.